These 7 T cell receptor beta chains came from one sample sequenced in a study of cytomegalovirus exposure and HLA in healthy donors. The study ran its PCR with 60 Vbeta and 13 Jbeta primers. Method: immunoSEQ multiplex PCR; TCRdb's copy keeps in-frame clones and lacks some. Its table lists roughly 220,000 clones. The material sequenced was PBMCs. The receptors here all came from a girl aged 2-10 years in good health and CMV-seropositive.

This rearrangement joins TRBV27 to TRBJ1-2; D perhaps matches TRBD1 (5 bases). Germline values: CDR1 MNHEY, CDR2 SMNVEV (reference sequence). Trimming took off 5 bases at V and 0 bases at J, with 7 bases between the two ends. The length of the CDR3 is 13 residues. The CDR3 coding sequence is TGTGCCAGCAGTCCGACAGCTAACTATGGCTACACCTTC. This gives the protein CASSPTANYGYTF.

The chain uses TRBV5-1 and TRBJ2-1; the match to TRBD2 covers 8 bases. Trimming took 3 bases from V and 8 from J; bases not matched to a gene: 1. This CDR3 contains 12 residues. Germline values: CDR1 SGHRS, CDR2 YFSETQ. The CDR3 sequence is CASSSLADEQFF. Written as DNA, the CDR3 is TGCGCCAGCAGCTCACTAGCGGATGAGCAGTTCTTC.

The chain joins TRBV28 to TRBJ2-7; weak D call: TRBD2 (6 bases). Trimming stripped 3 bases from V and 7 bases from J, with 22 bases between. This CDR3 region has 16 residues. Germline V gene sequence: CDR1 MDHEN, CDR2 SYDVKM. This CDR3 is CASSLNPGTEGWEQYF. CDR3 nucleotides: TGTGCCAGCAGTTTGAATCCCGGGACTGAGGGTTGGGAGCAGTACTTC. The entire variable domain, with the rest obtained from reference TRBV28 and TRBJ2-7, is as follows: DVKVTQSSRYLVKRTGEKVFLECVQDMDHENMFWYRQDPGLGLRLIYFSYDVKMKEKGDIPEGYSVSREKKERFSLILESASTNQTSMYLCASSLNPGTEGWEQYFGPGTRLTVT.

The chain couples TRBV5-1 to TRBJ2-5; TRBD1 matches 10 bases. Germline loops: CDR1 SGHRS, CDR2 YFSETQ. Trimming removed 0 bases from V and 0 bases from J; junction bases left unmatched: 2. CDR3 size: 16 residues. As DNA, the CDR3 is TGCGCCAGCAGCTTGGGGACAGGGGGTAACCAAGAGACCCAGTACTTC. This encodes CASSLGTGGNQETQYF.

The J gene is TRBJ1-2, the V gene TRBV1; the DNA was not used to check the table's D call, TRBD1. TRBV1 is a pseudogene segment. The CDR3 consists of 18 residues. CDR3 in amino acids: CTSSQGAAWTGRHYGYTF. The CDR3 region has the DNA TGCACCAGCAGCCAAGGGGCCGCCTGGACAGGCCGCCACTATGGCTACACCTTC.

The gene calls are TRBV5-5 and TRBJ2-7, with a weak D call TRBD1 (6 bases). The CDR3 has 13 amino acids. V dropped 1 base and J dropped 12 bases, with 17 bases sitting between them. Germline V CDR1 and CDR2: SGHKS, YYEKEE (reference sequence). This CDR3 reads CASSLWAPQGLYF. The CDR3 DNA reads TGTGCCAGCAGCTTGTGGGCGCCCCAGGGGTTGTACTTC. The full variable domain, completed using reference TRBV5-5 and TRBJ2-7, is DAGVTQSPTHLIKTRGQQVTLRCSPISGHKSVSWYQQVLGQGPQFIFQYYEKEERGRGNFPDRFSARQFPNYSSELNVNALLLGDSALYLCASSLWAPQGLYFGPGTRLTVT.

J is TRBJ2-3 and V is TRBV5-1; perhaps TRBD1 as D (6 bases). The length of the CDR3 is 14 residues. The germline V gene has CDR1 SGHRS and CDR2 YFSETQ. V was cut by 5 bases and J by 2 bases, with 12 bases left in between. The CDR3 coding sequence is TGCGCCAGCAGAGGGCAGGGGTACACAGATACGCAGTATTTT. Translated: CASRGQGYTDTQYF.